The rows below give T cell receptor beta chains drawn from one sample of a study of shared clonotypes between healthy human individuals. The method was immunoSEQ multiplex PCR; TCRdb's version includes in-frame clones alone and lacks a portion of them. This table holds more than 1,200,000 clones, roughly 98.5% found once. Material for sequencing was naive CD4+ T cells sorted from blood. All receptors come from a young man in good health. Each CDR3 is given with its conserved first and last residue. The order of the fields is CDR3 protein, CDR3 DNA, J gene, D gene, V gene, clone size. A D gene is named only where the DNA matches it firmly. Size is omitted from some rows. Given values are once, few, many or a class for expanded clones.

CDR3: CASSRLAGGDETQYF; DNA: TGCGCCAGCAGCCGCTTAGCGGGAGGGGACGAGACCCAGTACTTC; J: TRBJ2-5; D: TRBD2; V: TRBV4-1; size: -
CDR3: CASSYSRQGETEAFF; DNA: TGTGCCAGCAGTTACTCGCGACAGGGCGAGACTGAAGCTTTCTTT; J: TRBJ1-1; D: TRBD1; V: TRBV6-5; size: once
CDR3: CASSPSGLAFTGELFF; DNA: TGTGCCAGCAGCCCCTCGGGACTAGCGTTCACCGGGGAGCTGTTTTTT; J: TRBJ2-2; D: TRBD2; V: TRBV9; size: -
CDR3: CASSLGLEQTQYF; DNA: TGTGCCAGCAGCTTAGGGTTGGAGCAGACCCAGTACTTC; J: TRBJ2-5; D: -; V: TRBV7-2; size: -
CDR3: CASRKDRQPFSEQYF; DNA: TGTGCCAGCAGGAAGGACAGGCAGCCCTTTAGCGAGCAGTACTTC; J: TRBJ2-7; D: TRBD1; V: TRBV2; size: -
CDR3: CASSRSGGDGETQYF; DNA: TGCGCCAGCAGCCGGTCGGGTGGGGACGGGGAGACCCAGTACTTC; J: TRBJ2-5; D: -; V: TRBV5-1; size: -
CDR3: CASSSHTSWSGNTIYF; DNA: TGTGCCAGCAGCTCACACACTTCGTGGTCTGGAAACACCATATATTTT; J: TRBJ1-3; D: -; V: TRBV5-4; size: -
CDR3: CASSPPDQPQHF; DNA: TGTGCCAGCTCACCACCCGATCAGCCCCAGCATTTT; J: TRBJ1-5; D: -; V: TRBV18; size: -
CDR3: CASSYLGVSPNYEQYF; DNA: TGTGCCAGCAGTTACTTGGGGGTGTCGCCGAACTACGAGCAGTACTTC; J: TRBJ2-7; D: -; V: TRBV6-5; size: -
CDR3: CASSVVGGPNEQFF; DNA: TGTGCCAGCAGCGTAGTGGGAGGGCCCAATGAGCAGTTCTTC; J: TRBJ2-1; D: TRBD2; V: TRBV9; size: -
CDR3: CASSYRQETQYF; DNA: TGTGCCAGCAGTTACAGGCAAGAGACCCAGTACTTC; J: TRBJ2-5; D: -; V: TRBV6-5; size: -
CDR3: CASSGQNYGYTF; DNA: TGTGCCAGTAGTGGGCAGAACTATGGCTACACCTTC; J: TRBJ1-2; D: -; V: TRBV19; size: few
CDR3: CASSLGVQGATNTEAFF; DNA: TGTGCCAGCAGCTTGGGAGTACAGGGGGCCACGAACACTGAAGCTTTCTTT; J: TRBJ1-1; D: TRBD1; V: TRBV5-4; size: -
CDR3: CASSSNGQETQYF; DNA: TGTGCCAGCAGCTCCAATGGACAAGAGACCCAGTACTTC; J: TRBJ2-5; D: -; V: TRBV11-2; size: -
CDR3: CASSLVGGGYTGELFF; DNA: TGTGCCAGCAGCTTAGTAGGGGGCGGATACACCGGGGAGCTGTTTTTT; J: TRBJ2-2; D: TRBD1; V: TRBV7-8; size: -
CDR3: CASSYDSEGSYEQYF; DNA: TGTGCCAGCAGTTACGATAGCGAGGGCTCCTACGAGCAGTACTTC; J: TRBJ2-7; D: -; V: TRBV6-5; size: -
CDR3: CASSQDLPNTGELFF; DNA: TGCGCCAGCAGCCAAGACCTCCCGAACACCGGGGAGCTGTTTTTT; J: TRBJ2-2; D: -; V: TRBV4-1; size: -
CDR3: CASSLKGLLSGNTIYF; DNA: TGTGCCAGCAGTTTGAAGGGGCTCCTCTCTGGAAACACCATATATTTT; J: TRBJ1-3; D: -; V: TRBV2; size: -
CDR3: CASSLLGDVAEQFF; DNA: TGCGCCAGCAGCTTGTTGGGGGACGTAGCGGAGCAGTTCTTC; J: TRBJ2-1; D: -; V: TRBV5-1; size: -
CDR3: CASTLRAGGPSNEQFF; DNA: TGTGCCAGCACCCTGCGGGCGGGAGGGCCGAGCAATGAGCAGTTCTTC; J: TRBJ2-1; D: TRBD2; V: TRBV5-4; size: -
CDR3: CATARGGKGTEAFF; DNA: TGTGCGACCGCCCGCGGGGGGAAAGGCACTGAAGCTTTCTTT; J: TRBJ1-1; D: -; V: TRBV6-6; size: -
CDR3: CASRGWGGGSYEQYF; DNA: TGTGCCAGCAGGGGATGGGGCGGAGGCTCCTACGAGCAGTACTTC; J: TRBJ2-7; D: -; V: TRBV27; size: -
CDR3: CASSLDHRDTDTQYF; DNA: TGTGCCAGCAGCTTAGATCATCGGGACACAGATACGCAGTATTTT; J: TRBJ2-3; D: -; V: TRBV11-3; size: -
CDR3: CASSPAGPSYEQYF; DNA: TGTGCCAGCTCACCAGCAGGGCCCTCCTACGAGCAGTACTTC; J: TRBJ2-7; D: -; V: TRBV18; size: -
CDR3: CASSLQLLTYEQYF; DNA: TGTGCCAGCAGCTTACAACTACTCACCTACGAGCAGTACTTC; J: TRBJ2-7; D: -; V: TRBV11-2; size: once
CDR3: CASSFPGEVGQYF; DNA: TGTGCCAGCAGCTTTCCCGGAGAAGTCGGGCAGTACTTC; J: TRBJ2-7; D: -; V: TRBV7-9; size: -
CDR3: CASSLRGHVYGYTF; DNA: TGTGCCAGCAGTCTCAGGGGGCACGTCTATGGCTACACCTTC; J: TRBJ1-2; D: TRBD1; V: TRBV6-1; size: -
CDR3: CSVGNSGANVLTF; DNA: TGCAGCGTTGGCAACTCTGGGGCCAACGTCCTGACTTTC; J: TRBJ2-6; D: -; V: TRBV29-1; size: -
CDR3: CASLTHSGLSSYEQYF; DNA: TGTGCCAGCCTCACCCATAGCGGGTTAAGCTCCTACGAGCAGTACTTC; J: TRBJ2-7; D: TRBD2; V: TRBV6-6; size: -
CDR3: CASSFGTANQPQHF; DNA: TGTGCCAGCAGTTTTGGGACAGCGAATCAGCCCCAGCATTTT; J: TRBJ1-5; D: TRBD1; V: TRBV27; size: -
CDR3: CASKDRGGVAFF; DNA: TGCGCCAGTAAAGACAGGGGTGGCGTAGCTTTCTTT; J: TRBJ1-1; D: TRBD1; V: TRBV10-2; size: -
CDR3: CASRSEPDRELFF; DNA: TGTGCCAGCAGGTCGGAACCGGATCGGGAGCTGTTTTTT; J: TRBJ2-2; D: -; V: TRBV9; size: -
CDR3: CASSTTAGWEDTTDTQYF; DNA: TGTGCCAGTAGTACGACCGCCGGGTGGGAGGACACCACAGATACGCAGTATTTT; J: TRBJ2-3; D: -; V: TRBV19; size: -
CDR3: CASSQSQHRRGYGYTF; DNA: TGTGCCAGCAGCCAATCTCAGCACAGGAGAGGTTATGGCTACACCTTC; J: TRBJ1-2; D: -; V: TRBV14; size: once
CDR3: CASSQDLDQPQHF; DNA: TGCGCCAGCAGCCAAGATTTAGATCAGCCCCAGCATTTT; J: TRBJ1-5; D: -; V: TRBV4-3; size: -
CDR3: CASSPNSGNTDTQYF; DNA: TGTGCCAGCTCACCAAATAGCGGGAACACAGATACGCAGTATTTT; J: TRBJ2-3; D: TRBD2; V: TRBV18; size: -
CDR3: CASSLAVTNQETQYF; DNA: TGTGCCAGCAGCTTGGCCGTGACAAACCAAGAGACCCAGTACTTC; J: TRBJ2-5; D: -; V: TRBV5-6; size: -
CDR3: CASSWGQGISGANVLTF; DNA: TGTGCCAGCAGCTGGGGACAGGGGATCTCTGGGGCCAACGTCCTGACTTTC; J: TRBJ2-6; D: TRBD1; V: TRBV5-5; size: -
CDR3: CASSLGPYRATSTDTQYF; DNA: TGCGCCAGCAGCTTGGGCCCCTACAGGGCCACTAGCACAGATACGCAGTATTTT; J: TRBJ2-3; D: -; V: TRBV5-1; size: -
CDR3: CASSYASGWNGYTF; DNA: TGTGCCAGCAGTTACGCTTCAGGGTGGAATGGCTACACCTTC; J: TRBJ1-2; D: -; V: TRBV6-5; size: -
CDR3: CASSPSRSEQYF; DNA: TGTGCCAGCTCACCCAGCCGATCCGAGCAGTACTTC; J: TRBJ2-7; D: -; V: TRBV18; size: -
CDR3: CASSATRGQGWNTEAFF; DNA: TGTGCCAGCAGTGCAACAAGGGGACAGGGCTGGAACACTGAAGCTTTCTTT; J: TRBJ1-1; D: TRBD1; V: TRBV6-1; size: -
CDR3: CASSPSTGVPYNEQFF; DNA: TGTGCCAGCAGCCCTTCGACAGGGGTACCTTACAATGAGCAGTTCTTC; J: TRBJ2-1; D: TRBD1; V: TRBV9; size: -
CDR3: CASSAQADRGTSGSRSETQYF; DNA: TGTGCCAGCAGCGCCCAGGCGGACAGGGGGACTAGCGGGAGTCGATCAGAGACCCAGTACTTC; J: TRBJ2-5; D: TRBD2; V: TRBV9; size: -
CDR3: CASSLGIGREQSGELFF; DNA: TGTGCCAGCAGCCTCGGAATCGGCCGGGAGCAGTCCGGGGAGCTGTTTTTT; J: TRBJ2-2; D: -; V: TRBV4-2; size: -
CDR3: CASRRQGARYEQYF; DNA: TGTGCCAGCAGACGACAGGGTGCAAGGTACGAGCAGTACTTC; J: TRBJ2-7; D: TRBD1; V: TRBV5-8; size: -
CDR3: CASSVDPTSGIKDTQYF; DNA: TGTGCCAGCAGCGTAGACCCGACTAGCGGGATCAAAGATACGCAGTATTTT; J: TRBJ2-3; D: TRBD2; V: TRBV9; size: -
CDR3: CASSLARQGRQPQHF; DNA: TGTGCCAGCAGCTTGGCGCGACAGGGACGCCAGCCCCAGCATTTT; J: TRBJ1-5; D: TRBD1; V: TRBV5-6; size: -
CDR3: CASSPNGRDSYEQYF; DNA: TGTGCCAGCTCACCAAATGGACGGGACTCCTACGAGCAGTACTTC; J: TRBJ2-7; D: -; V: TRBV18; size: -
CDR3: CASSLGGLTNEQYF; DNA: TGTGCCAGCAGCTTGGGGGGCCTCACTAACGAGCAGTACTTC; J: TRBJ2-7; D: -; V: TRBV11-3; size: -
CDR3: CASQKVIPNQPQHF; DNA: TGTGCCAGCCAAAAAGTTATCCCAAATCAGCCCCAGCATTTT; J: TRBJ1-5; D: -; V: TRBV6-1; size: -
CDR3: CATSRDPGRVWTGELFF; DNA: TGTGCCACCAGCAGAGATCCGGGCAGGGTTTGGACCGGGGAGCTGTTTTTT; J: TRBJ2-2; D: -; V: TRBV15; size: -
CDR3: CASSLAEGLGSYEQYF; DNA: TGTGCCAGCAGCTTAGCGGAGGGCCTAGGGTCCTACGAGCAGTACTTC; J: TRBJ2-7; D: -; V: TRBV7-8; size: -
CDR3: CASSFGLAVRAEAGELFF; DNA: TGTGCCAGCAGCTTCGGACTAGCGGTACGCGCCGAGGCCGGGGAGCTGTTTTTT; J: TRBJ2-2; D: TRBD2; V: TRBV7-6; size: -